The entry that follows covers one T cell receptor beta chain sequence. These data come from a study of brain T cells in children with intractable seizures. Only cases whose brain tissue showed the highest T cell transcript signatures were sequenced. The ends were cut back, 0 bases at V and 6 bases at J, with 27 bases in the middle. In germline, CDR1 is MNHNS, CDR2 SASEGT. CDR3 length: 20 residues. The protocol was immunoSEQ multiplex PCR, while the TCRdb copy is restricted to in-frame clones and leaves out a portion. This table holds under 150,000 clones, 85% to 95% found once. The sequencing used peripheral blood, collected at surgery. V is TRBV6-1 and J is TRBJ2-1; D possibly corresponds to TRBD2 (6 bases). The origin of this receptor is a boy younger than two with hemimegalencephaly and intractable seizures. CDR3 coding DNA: TGTGCCAGCAGTGAAGCGCGGGGACTTAGGACACACCCTAGGTCCAATGAGCAGTTCTTC. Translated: CASSEARGLRTHPRSNEQFF.